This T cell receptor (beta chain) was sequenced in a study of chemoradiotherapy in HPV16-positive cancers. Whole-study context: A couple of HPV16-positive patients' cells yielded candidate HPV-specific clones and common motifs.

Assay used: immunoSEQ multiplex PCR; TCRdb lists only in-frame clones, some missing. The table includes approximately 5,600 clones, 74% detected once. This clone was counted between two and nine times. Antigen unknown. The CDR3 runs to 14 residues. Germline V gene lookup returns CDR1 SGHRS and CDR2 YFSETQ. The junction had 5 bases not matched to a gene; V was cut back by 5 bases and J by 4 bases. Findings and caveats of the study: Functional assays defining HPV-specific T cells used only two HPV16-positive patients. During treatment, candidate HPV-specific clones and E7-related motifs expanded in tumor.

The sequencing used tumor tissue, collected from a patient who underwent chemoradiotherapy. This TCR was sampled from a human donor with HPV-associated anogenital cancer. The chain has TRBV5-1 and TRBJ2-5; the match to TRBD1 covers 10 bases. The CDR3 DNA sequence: TGCGCCAGCAGTCCCGGACAGGGGGGAGAGACCCAGTACTTC. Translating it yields CASSPGQGGETQYF.